These 12 T cell receptor beta chains were all obtained from the same sample, sequenced in a study of cytomegalovirus exposure and HLA in healthy donors. 60 Vbeta and 13 Jbeta primers were used in PCR. Assay: immunoSEQ multiplex PCR; the TCRdb copy retains only in-frame clones and omits some. The sample comprises roughly 99,000 clones, around 80% of which are singletons, and approximately 2.6% rests with the top ten. The sample was PBMCs. Receptors were obtained from a man under 40 in good health and CMV-seropositive.

V and J are TRBV7-6 and TRBJ2-3; tentatively, D is TRBD2 (5 bases). Trimming took off 1 base at V and 4 bases at J, with 9 bases between the two ends. CDR3 length equals 14 residues. Germline-derived CDR1 and CDR2 are SGHVS and FNYEAQ. The CDR3: CASSLGASSDTQYF. CDR3 bases: TGTGCCAGCAGCTTAGGGGCTAGCTCAGATACGCAGTATTTT.

The gene calls are TRBV30 and TRBJ1-1; D uncertain. V gave up 3 bases and J gave up 1 base, with 21 bases separating them. The germline V gene encodes CDR1 GTSNPN and CDR2 SVGIG (reference sequence). CDR3 size: 17 residues. CDR3 amino acids: CAWRGGKTGLSNTEAFF. The CDR3 region has the DNA TGTGCCTGGAGAGGAGGGAAGACCGGTCTGTCGAACACTGAAGCTTTCTTT.

V gene TRBV7-9 combines with J gene TRBJ2-2; D gene uncertain. Between the trimmed V and J ends, which lost 3 bases and 5 bases, there was a span of 13 bases. The CDR3 is 15 residues long. Germline V gene lookup returns CDR1 SEHNR and CDR2 FQNEAQ (reference sequence). Here the CDR3 reads CASSFGREFTGELFF. DNA for the CDR3: TGTGCCAGCAGCTTTGGGCGTGAGTTTACCGGGGAGCTGTTTTTT.

This clone was detected only once. The chain links TRBV27 to TRBJ1-4; D remains ambiguous. This CDR3 comprises 12 residues. Germline assignment: CDR1 MNHEY and CDR2 SMNVEV (reference sequence). The ends were cut back, 8 bases at V and 8 bases at J, with 12 bases in the middle. CDR3 nucleotides: TGTGCCAGCCGAGAGGGAGGGGAAAAACTGTTTTTT. This sequence encodes CASREGGEKLFF.

This clone was picked up one time. This chain links TRBV7-2 with TRBJ2-3; TRBD2 matches 10 bases. This CDR3 contains 19 residues. J lost 2 bases, V lost 5 bases, and 16 bases had no gene match. Germline V gene lookup returns CDR1 SGHTA and CDR2 FQGNSA. For the CDR3, the DNA is TGTGCCAGCAGCCCATACCTCTCTAGCGGGGGTTATCCCACAGATACGCAGTATTTT. Residues: CASSPYLSSGGYPTDTQYF.

This clone was seen a single time. CDR3 sequence: CASSPTLTGGGTQYF. In DNA form, the CDR3 reads TGCGCCAGTTCCCCTACCCTAACAGGGGGTGGAACCCAGTACTTC. This chain joins TRBV5-1 and TRBJ2-5, with 8 bases aligning to TRBD1. The germline gives CDR1 SGHRS, CDR2 YFSETQ. With 8 bases clipped from V and 8 bases from J, the junction kept 17 bases outside the gene matches. The CDR3 has 15 residues.

The J gene is TRBJ1-1, the V gene TRBV9; D is unresolved. The V end was cut by 7 bases, the J end by 1 base, with 5 bases between. This CDR3 has 11 amino acids. CDR1 is SGDLS and CDR2 is YYNGEE in the germline V gene. The CDR3 reads CASGKNTEAFF. The CDR3, as DNA: TGTGCCAGCGGCAAGAACACTGAAGCTTTCTTT.

The chain has TRBV9 and TRBJ1-2, with D uncertain. V shed 0 bases and J shed 0 bases, with 9 bases lying between them. CDR1 is SGDLS, CDR2 YYNGEE, per germline. CDR3 length: 15 residues. CDR3 sequence reads: CASSVGWAANYGYTF. The CDR3 nucleotides read TGTGCCAGCAGCGTAGGTTGGGCCGCTAACTATGGCTACACCTTC.

The rearrangement joins TRBV7-9 to TRBJ1-5; D not certain. V was trimmed by 5 bases and J by 4 bases, leaving 9 bases between them. Germline V gene data show CDR1 as SEHNR and CDR2 as FQNEAQ (reference sequence). This CDR3 has 13 residues. The DNA for the CDR3 is TGTGCCAGCAGCCGGGAGAGGAATCAGCCCCAGCATTTT. Translated, it gives CASSRERNQPQHF.

V usage is TRBV10-3 and J usage is TRBJ2-2; D perhaps matches TRBD1 (6 bases). The CDR3 runs 15 residues. Germline values: CDR1 ENHRY, CDR2 SYGVKD. Between the trimmed V and J ends, which lost 3 bases and 1 base, there was a span of 9 bases. CDR3 sequence reads: CAISDYRENTGELFF. In DNA form, the CDR3 reads TGTGCCATCAGTGATTACAGGGAGAACACCGGGGAGCTGTTTTTT.

This clone came up a few times. The chain joins TRBV11-2 to TRBJ1-2, with TRBD1 matching over 9 bases. Looked up from germline, CDR1 is SGHAT and CDR2 is FQNNGV. The V segment lost 4 bases and the J segment 2 bases; nucleotides outside the gene matches: 8. The CDR3 contains 16 residues. CDR3 loop: CASSSWTGEANYGYTF. CDR3 coding DNA: TGTGCCAGCAGCTCCTGGACAGGGGAGGCGAACTATGGCTACACCTTC. Based on the CDR3 plus reference TRBV11-2 and TRBJ1-2, the full variable domain is EAGVAQSPRYKIIEKRQSVAFWCNPISGHATLYWYQQILGQGPKLLIQFQNNGVVDDSQLPKDRFSAERLKGVDSTLKIQPAKLEDSAVYLCASSSWTGEANYGYTFGSGTRLTVV.

This clone was picked up a small number of times. One junction end does not reproduce the germline sequence, and a read error may be involved. The gene calls are TRBV13 and TRBJ2-1; TRBD2 might be the D (7 bases). The germline CDR1 and CDR2 sequences are PRHDT and FYEKMQ (reference sequence). This CDR3 region has 16 residues. In DNA form, the CDR3 reads TGTGCCAGCAGTTTAGCCGGGGGGCGCTCCTACAATGAGCAGTTCTTC. Its protein is CASSLAGGRSYNEQFF.